The rows below give T cell receptor beta chains drawn from one sample of a study of lymphopenia after photon versus proton radiotherapy. Profiling relied on immunoSEQ multiplex PCR, and the TCRdb table lists in-frame clones only, not all of them. The repertoire holds approximately 53,000 clones, with 92% as singletons. The material sequenced was peripheral blood, taken from a patient treated with photon-based radiotherapy. All receptors come from a woman in her thirties or forties with cholangiocarcinoma. CDR3s include the opening cysteine and the closing phenylalanine or tryptophan. Each record gives: D gene, J gene, clone size, V gene, CDR3 protein, CDR3 DNA. The D gene is left open where the match is weak. Size values are once, few and many counts, or a class for expanded clones, and some rows have none.

>.|TRBJ2-7|.|TRBV29-1
CSVEDRSSGYEQYF
TGCAGCGTTGAAGATCGGAGTAGCGGATACGAGCAGTACTTC
>TRBD2|TRBJ2-2|.|TRBV27
CASSLYPAGGKTGELFF
TGTGCCAGCAGTTTATATCCGGCGGGAGGAAAGACCGGGGAGCTGTTTTTT
>.|TRBJ1-2|.|TRBV28
CASSSGWRGNGYGYTF
TGTGCCAGCAGTTCGGGGTGGAGGGGAAATGGCTATGGCTACACCTTC
>.|TRBJ2-7|.|TRBV5-6
CASSNPRGYEQYF
TGTGCCAGCAGCAACCCACGGGGCTACGAGCAGTACTTC
>TRBD2|TRBJ2-2|.|TRBV7-2
CASSLAFGLAGHSRAGELFF
TGTGCCAGCAGCTTAGCGTTCGGACTAGCGGGGCACTCCAGGGCCGGGGAGCTGTTTTTT
>.|TRBJ2-3|.|TRBV29-1
CSVDARSHTQYF
TGCAGCGTTGACGCTAGATCTCATACGCAGTATTTT
>.|TRBJ1-1|.|TRBV5-6
CASSFKIMNTEAFF
TGTGCCAGCAGCTTTAAGATCATGAACACTGAAGCTTTCTTT
>.|TRBJ1-4|.|TRBV29-1
CSVVYNEKLFF
TGCAGCGTTGTATATAATGAAAAACTGTTTTTT
>.|TRBJ1-6|once|TRBV6-5
CASSRPPGGNSPLHF
TGTGCCAGCAGTCGGCCCCCGGGGGGAAATTCACCCCTCCACTTT
>.|TRBJ1-5|.|TRBV2
CASSERTVNQPQHF
TGTGCCAGCAGTGAAAGGACGGTGAATCAGCCCCAGCATTTT
>TRBD2|TRBJ2-7|.|TRBV30
CAWRTKGGRLSYEQYF
TGTGCCTGGAGGACAAAGGGCGGGAGGTTATCCTACGAGCAGTACTTC
>TRBD2|TRBJ2-1|.|TRBV9
CASSVGGTSGRNEQFF
TGTGCCAGCAGCGTAGGTGGGACTAGCGGGAGGAATGAGCAGTTCTTC
>.|TRBJ2-7|.|TRBV28
CACRDHTPSEQYF
TGTGCCTGTCGTGATCATACCCCGAGCGAGCAGTACTTC
>.|TRBJ2-1|once|TRBV10-3
CAISGSNRQNEQFF
TGTGCCATCAGTGGATCGAACAGGCAGAATGAGCAGTTCTTC
>.|TRBJ1-1|.|TRBV11-2
CASRPGQNTEAFF
TGTGCCAGCAGACCGGGACAGAACACTGAAGCTTTCTTT
>.|TRBJ1-1|.|TRBV19
CASTLTGTMNTEAFF
TGTGCCAGTACCCTGACAGGCACCATGAACACTGAAGCTTTCTTT
>TRBD2|TRBJ2-3|.|TRBV27
CASSPGLAGVSTDTQYF
TGTGCCAGCAGTCCTGGACTAGCGGGGGTTAGCACAGATACGCAGTATTTT
>.|TRBJ2-3|.|TRBV10-3
CAISGPRGDTQYF
TGTGCCATCTCCGGGCCAAGGGGAGATACGCAGTATTTT
>.|TRBJ1-2|.|TRBV19
CASSIRKNYGYTF
TGTGCCAGTAGTATTCGGAAGAACTATGGCTACACCTTC
>.|TRBJ2-1|.|TRBV7-3
CASSPSSSSSYNEQFF
TGTGCCAGCAGCCCCTCTAGCTCGAGCTCCTACAATGAGCAGTTCTTC
>.|TRBJ1-2|.|TRBV19
CASTPSEDNGYTF
TGTGCCAGTACCCCCTCGGAGGATAATGGCTACACCTTC
>.|TRBJ2-7|.|TRBV20-1
CSASKEWGQYF
TGCAGTGCTAGTAAGGAGTGGGGGCAGTACTTC
>.|TRBJ1-4|.|TRBV25-1
CASSDSRNPSTTNEKLFF
TGTGCCAGCAGTGATAGCCGCAACCCATCAACAACTAATGAAAAACTGTTTTTT
>.|TRBJ1-1|once|TRBV12-5
CASGWTEAFF
TGTGCTAGTGGCTGGACTGAAGCTTTCTTT
>.|TRBJ1-1|once|TRBV10-2
CASSEPTMNTEAFF
TGCGCCAGCAGTGAGCCTACAATGAACACTGAAGCTTTCTTT
>.|TRBJ1-1|.|TRBV10-3
CAISQADSSNTEAFF
TGTGCCATCAGCCAGGCGGACAGTTCGAACACTGAAGCTTTCTTT
>TRBD1|TRBJ2-7|.|TRBV5-5
CASSFPGTGAYEQYF
TGTGCCAGCAGCTTTCCCGGGACAGGGGCCTACGAGCAGTACTTC
>.|TRBJ1-2|.|TRBV13
CASSLGRSGANYGYTF
TGTGCCAGCAGCTTGGGTCGCAGCGGAGCTAACTATGGCTACACCTTC
>.|TRBJ2-7|.|TRBV19
CASSLGENEQYF
TGTGCCAGTAGTCTCGGGGAAAACGAGCAGTACTTC
>.|TRBJ2-1|.|TRBV11-2
CASSTRTNQLYNEQFF
TGTGCCAGCAGCACGCGGACAAACCAGTTGTACAATGAGCAGTTCTTC
>TRBD1|TRBJ2-7|.|TRBV11-2
CASSKTGEGAYEQYF
TGTGCCAGCAGCAAAACAGGGGAAGGGGCCTACGAGCAGTACTTC
>.|TRBJ2-7|.|TRBV4-1
CASSQERTELKYF
TGCGCCAGCAGCCAAGAAAGGACGGAATTGAAGTACTTC
>.|TRBJ2-1|.|TRBV6-5
CASSYSTRARHSEQFF
TGTGCCAGCAGTTACTCGACAAGGGCTCGTCACAGTGAGCAGTTCTTC
>.|TRBJ2-7|.|TRBV15
CATSRDPRGPIYEQYF
TGTGCCACCAGCAGAGATCCCAGGGGACCCATCTACGAGCAGTACTTC
>.|TRBJ1-1|.|TRBV9
CASSAGGNTEAFF
TGTGCCAGCAGCGCGGGGGGGAACACTGAAGCTTTCTTT
>.|TRBJ1-1|.|TRBV19
CASSMVLSEAFF
TGTGCCAGTAGTATGGTGCTATCTGAAGCTTTCTTT
>TRBD2|TRBJ2-3|.|TRBV10-2
CASSESGRATDTQYF
TGCGCCAGCAGTGAGTCCGGGAGGGCCACAGATACGCAGTATTTT
>TRBD1|TRBJ1-1|.|TRBV30
CAWTANRGRTEAFF
TGTGCCTGGACCGCAAACAGGGGTCGGACTGAAGCTTTCTTT
>.|TRBJ1-5|.|TRBV6-5
CASSYSQESNQPQHF
TGTGCCAGCAGTTACTCCCAGGAAAGCAATCAGCCCCAGCATTTT
>.|TRBJ2-5|.|TRBV6-1
CASSARGETQYF
TGTGCCAGCAGTGCTAGGGGAGAGACCCAGTACTTC
>.|TRBJ2-5|.|TRBV4-1
CASSQGVAGPQETQYF
TGCGCCAGCAGCCAAGGGGTGGCAGGCCCCCAAGAGACCCAGTACTTC
>.|TRBJ2-1|.|TRBV6-6
CASGVHNEQFF
TGTGCCAGCGGGGTACACAATGAGCAGTTCTTC
>.|TRBJ1-3|.|TRBV4-3
CASSQYGGNTIYF
TGCGCCAGCAGCCAGTACGGTGGAAACACCATATATTTT
>.|TRBJ1-5|.|TRBV30
CAGSQGHNQPQHF
TGTGCCGGTTCACAGGGACACAATCAGCCCCAGCATTTT
>.|TRBJ1-1|.|TRBV27
CASSLYSPLNTEAFF
TGTGCCAGCAGTTTGTATAGCCCTTTGAACACTGAAGCTTTCTTT
>.|TRBJ2-1|.|TRBV4-1
CASSRFSNEQFF
TGCGCCAGCAGCCGCTTTAGCAATGAGCAGTTCTTC
>.|TRBJ2-1|once|TRBV27
CASRDEGYEQFF
TGTGCCAGCAGGGACGAGGGGTATGAGCAGTTCTTC
>.|TRBJ2-4|.|TRBV7-6
CASSPPGEMGDIQYF
TGTGCCAGCAGCCCCCCCGGGGAAATGGGTGACATTCAGTACTTC
>.|TRBJ1-1|.|TRBV29-1
CSVEAGRNTEAFF
TGCAGCGTTGAAGCAGGACGGAACACTGAAGCTTTCTTT
>TRBD2|TRBJ2-2|.|TRBV29-1
CSVWGTSDTGELFF
TGCAGCGTGTGGGGGACTAGCGACACCGGGGAGCTGTTTTTT
>.|TRBJ1-1|.|TRBV11-2
CASREPGHRAAFF
TGTGCCAGCAGGGAACCGGGACACCGCGCAGCTTTCTTT